This T cell receptor (beta chain) was identified during a study of vaccination effects on CD4 cells after COVID-19. Sequencing was performed with immunoSEQ multiplex PCR; in TCRdb, only in-frame clones are kept and a portion is missing. This table has roughly 75,000 clones, over 65% appearing once. Viral peptide pools were used in the ViraFEST assay to expand antigen-specific CD4+ T cells, and sequencing came afterward. Culture proceeded for about 11 days, and CD4+ T cells were then isolated. Vaccine recipients lacked prior SARS-CoV-2 infection and had negative nucleocapsid antibodies. A note on this clone: The antigen is not known.

Germline values: CDR1 LNHDA, CDR2 SQIVND (reference sequence). The ends lost 5 bases at V and 4 bases at J; junction bases unmatched: 8. The CDR3 covers 15 residues. V usage is TRBV19 and J usage is TRBJ2-5; 9 nucleotides line up with TRBD2. The material sequenced was CD4+ T cells from PBMCs cultured with HCoV-OC43 spike peptides, taken before COVID-19 vaccination. Specified subset: HCoV-OC43 spike overlapping peptide pool stimulation. The sequence came from a human donor who received a COVID-19 vaccine. As DNA, the CDR3 is TGTGCCAGTAGTCCCTTTCTGCGGGGGGGAGAGACCCAGTACTTC. This sequence encodes CASSPFLRGGETQYF. Full variable domain (outside the CDR3, taken from reference TRBV19 and TRBJ2-5): DGGITQSPKYLFRKEGQNVTLSCEQNLNHDAMYWYRQDPGQGLRLIYYSQIVNDFQKGDIAEGYSVSREKKESFPLTVTSAQKNPTAFYLCASSPFLRGGETQYFGPGTRLLVL.